The source of this T cell receptor (beta chain) is a study of lung T cells in sarcoidosis with Löfgren's syndrome. Study conclusions and caveats: Shared TRAV12-1 and TRBV2 CDR3 motifs were reported across several patients.

V was pared by 8 bases and J by 1 base, with 16 bases between. This CDR3 is 15 amino acids long. One entry per CDR3 protein, called by TCRdb with MiXCR from the reads. Of 60,000 to 70,000 distinct CDR3 sequences listed, 21% are singletons. This clonotype showed up just a few times. The antigen remains undetermined. This clonotype was sampled from a human donor with sarcoidosis (Löfgren's syndrome or another form), or a control subject (not recorded which). Material for sequencing was CD4+ T cells from PBMCs. V and J are TRBV12-3 or TRBV12-4 and TRBJ2-3, with D tentatively TRBD1 or TRBD2 (5 bases each). DNA of the CDR3: TGTGCCAGCGGGGGTAGGGGCGTAGGCACAGATACGCAGTATTTT. Translation gives CASGGRGVGTDTQYF.